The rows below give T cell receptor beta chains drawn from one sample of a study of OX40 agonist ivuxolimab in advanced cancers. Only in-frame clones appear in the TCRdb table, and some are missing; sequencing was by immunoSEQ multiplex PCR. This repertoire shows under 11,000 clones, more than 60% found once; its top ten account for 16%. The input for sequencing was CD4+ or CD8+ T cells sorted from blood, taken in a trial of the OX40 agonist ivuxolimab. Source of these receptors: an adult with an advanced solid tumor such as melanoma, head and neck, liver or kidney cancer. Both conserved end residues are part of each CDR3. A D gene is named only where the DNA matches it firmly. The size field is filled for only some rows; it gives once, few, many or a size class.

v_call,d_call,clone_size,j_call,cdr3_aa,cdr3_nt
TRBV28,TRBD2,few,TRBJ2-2,CASSFPGLAITGELFF,TGTGCCAGCAGTTTCCCGGGACTAGCGATCACCGGGGAGCTGTTTTTT
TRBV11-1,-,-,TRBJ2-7,CASSLAGDLTYEQYF,TGTGCCAGCAGCTTAGCGGGAGACCTAACCTACGAGCAGTACTTC
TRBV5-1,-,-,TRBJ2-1,CASSLYPDYNEQFF,TGCGCCAGCAGCTTGTATCCAGATTACAATGAGCAGTTCTTC
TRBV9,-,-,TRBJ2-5,CASSAQETQYF,TGTGCCAGCAGCGCTCAAGAGACCCAGTACTTC
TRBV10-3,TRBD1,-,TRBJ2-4,CAISEPTGGNIQYF,TGTGCCATCAGTGAGCCGACAGGGGGAAACATTCAGTACTTC
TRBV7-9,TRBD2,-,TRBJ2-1,CASSLAFSGGGTYNEQFF,TGTGCCAGCAGCTTAGCGTTTAGCGGGGGAGGTACCTACAATGAGCAGTTCTTC
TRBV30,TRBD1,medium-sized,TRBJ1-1,CAWASGTANTEAFF,TGTGCCTGGGCCTCCGGGACAGCGAACACTGAAGCTTTCTTT
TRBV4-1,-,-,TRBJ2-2,CASSLSNTPTGELFF,TGCGCCAGCAGCCTTAGTAACACGCCTACCGGGGAGCTGTTTTTT
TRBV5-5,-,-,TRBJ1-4,CASSLLGTVATNEKLFF,TGTGCCAGCAGCTTGTTAGGAACGGTTGCAACTAATGAAAAACTGTTTTTT
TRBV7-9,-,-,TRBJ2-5,CASSPDRLDRNQETQYF,TGTGCCAGCAGCCCTGACCGTCTCGACAGGAACCAAGAGACCCAGTACTTC
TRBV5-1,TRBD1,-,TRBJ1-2,CASSGEQGALGGYTF,TGCGCCAGCAGCGGTGAACAGGGGGCACTAGGGGGCTACACCTTC
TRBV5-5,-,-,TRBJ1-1,CASSLALEAFF,TGTGCCAGCAGCTTGGCCCTTGAAGCTTTCTTT
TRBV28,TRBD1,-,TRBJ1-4,CASKGASAHEKLFF,TGTGCCAGCAAGGGGGCGTCAGCTCATGAAAAACTGTTTTTT
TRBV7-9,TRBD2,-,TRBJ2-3,CASSPTSGRGKNTQYF,TGTGCCAGCAGCCCGACTAGCGGGAGGGGAAAAAATACGCAGTATTTT
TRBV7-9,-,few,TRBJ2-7,CASSYASSYEQYF,TGTGCCAGCAGCTACGCCAGCTCCTACGAGCAGTACTTC